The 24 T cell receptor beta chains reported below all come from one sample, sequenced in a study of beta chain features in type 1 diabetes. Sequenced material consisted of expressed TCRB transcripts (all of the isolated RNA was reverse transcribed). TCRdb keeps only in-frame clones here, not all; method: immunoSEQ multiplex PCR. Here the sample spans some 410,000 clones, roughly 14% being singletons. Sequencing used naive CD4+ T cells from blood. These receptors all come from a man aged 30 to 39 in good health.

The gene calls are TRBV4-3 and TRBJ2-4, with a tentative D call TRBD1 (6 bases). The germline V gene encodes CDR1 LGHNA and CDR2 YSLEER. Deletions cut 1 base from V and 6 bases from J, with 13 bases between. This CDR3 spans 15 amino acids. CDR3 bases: TGCGCCAGCAGCCAAGTAGCAGGGGTGGGAAACATTCAGTACTTC. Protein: CASSQVAGVGNIQYF.

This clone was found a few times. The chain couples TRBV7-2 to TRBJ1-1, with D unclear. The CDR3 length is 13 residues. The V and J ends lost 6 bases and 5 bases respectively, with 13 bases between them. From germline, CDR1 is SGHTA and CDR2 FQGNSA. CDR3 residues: CASSVRWGTEAFF. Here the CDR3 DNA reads TGTGCCAGCAGTGTCAGGTGGGGTACTGAAGCTTTCTTT.

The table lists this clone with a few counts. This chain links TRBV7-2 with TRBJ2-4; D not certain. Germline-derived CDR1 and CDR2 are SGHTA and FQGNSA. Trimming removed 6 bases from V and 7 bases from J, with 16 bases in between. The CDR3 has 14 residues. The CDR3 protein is CASREGWEGNIQYF. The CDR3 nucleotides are TGTGCCAGCAGGGAAGGGTGGGAAGGGAACATTCAGTACTTC.

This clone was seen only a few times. In nucleotides, the CDR3 is TGTGCCGTCTCCGAGGGACAGTCGAACACCGGGGAGCTGTTTTTT. Its translation is CAVSEGQSNTGELFF. The chain couples TRBV7-9 to TRBJ2-2; 7 bases align to TRBD1. The CDR3 has 15 amino acids. Trimming cost V 11 bases and J 0 bases; bases outside gene matches: 9. Germline-derived CDR1 and CDR2 are SEHNR and FQNEAQ (reference sequence).

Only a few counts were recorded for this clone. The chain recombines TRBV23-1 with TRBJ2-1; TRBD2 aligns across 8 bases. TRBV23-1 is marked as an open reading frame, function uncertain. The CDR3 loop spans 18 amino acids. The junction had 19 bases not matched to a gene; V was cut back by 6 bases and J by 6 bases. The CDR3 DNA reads TGCGCCAGCAGCCGGAAGACCAATTTGCGGGAGGTGTGCAATGAGCAGTTCTTC. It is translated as CASSRKTNLREVCNEQFF.

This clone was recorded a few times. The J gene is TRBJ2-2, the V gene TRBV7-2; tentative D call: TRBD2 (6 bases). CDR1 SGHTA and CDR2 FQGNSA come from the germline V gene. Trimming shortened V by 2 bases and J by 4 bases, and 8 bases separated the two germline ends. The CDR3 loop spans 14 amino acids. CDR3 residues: CASSLIGGTGELFF. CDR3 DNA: TGTGCCAGCAGCTTAATCGGGGGCACCGGGGAGCTGTTTTTT.

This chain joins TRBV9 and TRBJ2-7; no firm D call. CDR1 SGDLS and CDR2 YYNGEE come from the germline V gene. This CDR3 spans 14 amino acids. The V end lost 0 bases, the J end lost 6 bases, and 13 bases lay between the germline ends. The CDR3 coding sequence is TGTGCCAGCAGCGTAGCGGTATCTGGTGTCGAGCAGTACTTC. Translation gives CASSVAVSGVEQYF.

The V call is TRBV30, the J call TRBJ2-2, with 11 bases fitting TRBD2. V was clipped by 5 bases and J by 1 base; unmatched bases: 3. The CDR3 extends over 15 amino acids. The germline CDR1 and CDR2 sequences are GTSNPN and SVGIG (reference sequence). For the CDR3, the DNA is TGTGCCTGGTTAGCGGGAGGGATGAACACCGGGGAGCTGTTTTTT. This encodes CAWLAGGMNTGELFF.

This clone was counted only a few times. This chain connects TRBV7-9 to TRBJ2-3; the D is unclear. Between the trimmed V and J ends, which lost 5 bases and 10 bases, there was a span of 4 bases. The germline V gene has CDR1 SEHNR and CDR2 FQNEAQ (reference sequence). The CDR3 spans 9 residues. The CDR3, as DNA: TGTGCCAGCAGCGGGTCGCAGTATTTT. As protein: CASSGSQYF.

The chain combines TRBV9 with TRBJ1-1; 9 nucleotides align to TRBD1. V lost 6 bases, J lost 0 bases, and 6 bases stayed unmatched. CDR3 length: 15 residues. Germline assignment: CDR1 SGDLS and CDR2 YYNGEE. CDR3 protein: CASTRTGAVNTEAFF. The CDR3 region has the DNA TGTGCCAGCACCCGGACAGGGGCTGTGAACACTGAAGCTTTCTTT.

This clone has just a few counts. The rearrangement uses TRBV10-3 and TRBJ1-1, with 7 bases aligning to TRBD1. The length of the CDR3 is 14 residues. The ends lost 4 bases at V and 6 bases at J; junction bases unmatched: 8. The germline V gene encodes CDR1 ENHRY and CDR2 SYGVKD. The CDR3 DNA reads TGTGCCATCAGTGGAACCTTGACAGGGTCTGAAGCTTTCTTT. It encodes CAISGTLTGSEAFF.

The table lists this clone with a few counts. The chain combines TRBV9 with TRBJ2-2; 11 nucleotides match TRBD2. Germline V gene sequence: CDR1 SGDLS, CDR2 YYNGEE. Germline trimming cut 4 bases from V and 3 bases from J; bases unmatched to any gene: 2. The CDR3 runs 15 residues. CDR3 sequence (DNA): TGTGCCAGCAGCCCGGGACTAGCGGACACCGGGGAGCTGTTTTTT. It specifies CASSPGLADTGELFF.

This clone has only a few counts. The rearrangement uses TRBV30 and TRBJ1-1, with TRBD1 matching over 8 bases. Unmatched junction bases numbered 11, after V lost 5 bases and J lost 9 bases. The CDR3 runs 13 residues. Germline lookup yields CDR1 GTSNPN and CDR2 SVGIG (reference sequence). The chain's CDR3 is CAWDSRGRGQAFF. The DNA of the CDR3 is TGTGCCTGGGACTCCAGGGGGCGCGGTCAAGCTTTCTTT.

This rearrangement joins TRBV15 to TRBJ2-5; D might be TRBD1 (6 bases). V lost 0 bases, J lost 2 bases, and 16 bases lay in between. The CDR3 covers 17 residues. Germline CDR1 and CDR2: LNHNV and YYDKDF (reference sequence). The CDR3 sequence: CATSRDIGLGAQETQYF. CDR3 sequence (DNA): TGTGCCACCAGCAGAGATATAGGGTTGGGGGCACAAGAGACCCAGTACTTC.

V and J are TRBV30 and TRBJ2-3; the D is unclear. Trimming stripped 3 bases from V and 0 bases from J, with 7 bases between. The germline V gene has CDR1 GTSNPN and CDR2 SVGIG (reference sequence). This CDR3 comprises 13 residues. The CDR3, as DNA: TGTGCCTGGAGGGGCAGAAGCACAGATACGCAGTATTTT. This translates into CAWRGRSTDTQYF.

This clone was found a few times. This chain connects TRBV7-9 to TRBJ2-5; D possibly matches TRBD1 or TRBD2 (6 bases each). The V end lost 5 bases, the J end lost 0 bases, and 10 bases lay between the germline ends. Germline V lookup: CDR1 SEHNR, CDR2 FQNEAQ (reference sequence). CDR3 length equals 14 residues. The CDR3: CASSNGGNQETQYF. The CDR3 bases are TGTGCCAGCAGCAACGGGGGCAACCAAGAGACCCAGTACTTC.

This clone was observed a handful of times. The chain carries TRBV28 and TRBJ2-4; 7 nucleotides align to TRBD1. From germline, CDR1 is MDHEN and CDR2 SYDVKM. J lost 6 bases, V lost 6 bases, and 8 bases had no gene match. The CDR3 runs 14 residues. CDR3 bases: TGTGCCAGCAGAGTAGGGACAGTGAGAAACATTCAGTACTTC. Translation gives CASRVGTVRNIQYF.

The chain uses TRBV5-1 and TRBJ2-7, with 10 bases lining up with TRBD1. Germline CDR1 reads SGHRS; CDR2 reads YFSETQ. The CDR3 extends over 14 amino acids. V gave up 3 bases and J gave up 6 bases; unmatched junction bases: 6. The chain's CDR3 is CASSSGQGSGEQYF. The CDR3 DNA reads TGCGCCAGCAGCTCGGGACAGGGGAGTGGCGAGCAGTACTTC.

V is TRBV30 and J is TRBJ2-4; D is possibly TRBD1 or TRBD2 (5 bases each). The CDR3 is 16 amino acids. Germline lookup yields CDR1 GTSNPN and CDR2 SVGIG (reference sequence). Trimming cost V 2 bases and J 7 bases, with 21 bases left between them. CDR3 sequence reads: CAWSSQAILSGNIQYF. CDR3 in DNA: TGTGCCTGGAGTTCACAGGCAATTCTCTCGGGGAACATTCAGTACTTC.

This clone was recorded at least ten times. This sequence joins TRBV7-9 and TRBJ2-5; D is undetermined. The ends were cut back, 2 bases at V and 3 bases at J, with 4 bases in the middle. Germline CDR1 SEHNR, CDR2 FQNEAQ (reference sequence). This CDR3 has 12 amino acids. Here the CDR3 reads CASSLREETQYF. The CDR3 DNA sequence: TGTGCCAGCAGCTTAAGGGAAGAGACCCAGTACTTC.

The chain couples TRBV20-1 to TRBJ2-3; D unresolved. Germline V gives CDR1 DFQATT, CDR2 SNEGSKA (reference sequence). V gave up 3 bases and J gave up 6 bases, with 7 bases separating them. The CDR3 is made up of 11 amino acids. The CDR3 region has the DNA TGCAGTGCTAGGTCTCCCGATACGCAGTATTTT. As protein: CSARSPDTQYF.

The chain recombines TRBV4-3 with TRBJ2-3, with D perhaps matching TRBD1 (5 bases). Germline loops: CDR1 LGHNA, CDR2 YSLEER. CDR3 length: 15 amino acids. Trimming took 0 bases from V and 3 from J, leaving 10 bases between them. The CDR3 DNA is TGCGCCAGCAGCCAAGAACAGGTCTCGACAGATACGCAGTATTTT. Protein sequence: CASSQEQVSTDTQYF.

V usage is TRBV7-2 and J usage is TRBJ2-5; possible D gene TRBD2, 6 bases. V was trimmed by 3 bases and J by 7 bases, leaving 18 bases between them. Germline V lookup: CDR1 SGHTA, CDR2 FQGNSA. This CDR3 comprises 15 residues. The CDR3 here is CASSLDSVRGGTQYF. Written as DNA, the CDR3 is TGTGCCAGCAGCTTGGACTCCGTGCGGGGTGGGACCCAGTACTTC. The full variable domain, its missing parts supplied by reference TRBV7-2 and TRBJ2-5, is GAGVSQSPSNKVTEKGKDVELRCDPISGHTALYWYRQSLGQGLEFLIYFQGNSAPDKSGLPSDRFSAERTGGSVSTLTIQRTQQEDSAVYLCASSLDSVRGGTQYFGPGTRLLVL.

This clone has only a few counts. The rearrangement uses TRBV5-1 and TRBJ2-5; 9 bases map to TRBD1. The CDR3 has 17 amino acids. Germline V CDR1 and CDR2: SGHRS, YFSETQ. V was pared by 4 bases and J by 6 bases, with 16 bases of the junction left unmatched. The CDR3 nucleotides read TGCGCCAGCAGCACCCCCAACGACAGGGGGTATAGTCAGACCCAGTACTTC. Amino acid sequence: CASSTPNDRGYSQTQYF. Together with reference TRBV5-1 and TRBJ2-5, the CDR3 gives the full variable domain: KAGVTQTPRYLIKTRGQQVTLSCSPISGHRSVSWYQQTPGQGLQFLFEYFSETQRNKGNFPGRFSGRQFSNSRSEMNVSTLELGDSALYLCASSTPNDRGYSQTQYFGPGTRLLVL.